These 13 T cell receptor beta chains originate from one sample sequenced in a study of T cells in narcolepsy. Only in-frame clones appear in the TCRdb table, and some are missing; sequencing was by immunoSEQ multiplex PCR. The table lists some 30,000 clones, about four fifths of them singletons. The sample consisted of CD45RA- memory CD4+ T cells from PBMCs. These receptors all stem from a human donor with narcolepsy.

The chain joins TRBV4-1 to TRBJ2-7; D possibly uses TRBD1 or TRBD2 (6 bases each). The V gene lost 0 bases and the J gene lost 13 bases, with 19 bases spanning the gap. The CDR3 has 14 residues. Germline CDR1 and CDR2: MGHRA and YSYEKL. Here the CDR3 reads CASSQDRGERFSYF. CDR3 sequence (DNA): TGCGCCAGCAGCCAAGATAGGGGGGAGAGGTTTTCTTACTTC.

The rearrangement joins TRBV11-3 to TRBJ2-7, with D maybe TRBD2 (5 bases). Between the trimmed V and J ends, which lost 1 base and 2 bases, there was a span of 12 bases. The CDR3 sequence is 15 residues long. Germline V gene sequence: CDR1 SGHNT, CDR2 YENEEA. CDR3 in DNA: TGTGCCAGCAGCTTAGTGGCCCAGCGGCCCTACGAGCAGTACTTC. This gives the protein CASSLVAQRPYEQYF. The full variable domain, rest sourced from reference TRBV11-3 and TRBJ2-7, is EAGVVQSPRYKIIEKKQPVAFWCNPISGHNTLYWYLQNLGQGPELLIRYENEEAVDDSQLPKDRFSAERLKGVDSTLKIQPAELGDSAVYLCASSLVAQRPYEQYFGPGTRLTVT.

The chain is built from TRBV10-3 and TRBJ2-1; D is unresolved. The germline V gene has CDR1 ENHRY and CDR2 SYGVKD. This CDR3 has 11 residues. Trimming removed 3 bases from V and 7 bases from J, with 4 bases in between. CDR3 DNA sequence: TGTGCCATCAGTGAACCTAATGAGCAGTTCTTC. The encoded protein is CAISEPNEQFF.

Comments on this clone: Other DNA sequences in the same sample also yield this CDR3. The genes are TRBV27 and TRBJ1-1, with 12 bases lining up with TRBD1. The CDR3 is made up of 14 amino acids. V shed 6 bases and J 4 bases; nucleotides not matched to a gene: 3. CDR1 is MNHEY and CDR2 is SMNVEV in the germline V gene (reference sequence). CDR3 sequence reads: CASSPGQGATEAFF. CDR3 coding DNA: TGTGCCAGCAGCCCGGGACAGGGGGCCACTGAAGCTTTCTTT.

This chain connects TRBV18 to TRBJ1-5; TRBD1 is a possible D gene (6 bases). CDR1 is KGHSH and CDR2 is LQKENI in the germline V gene. The CDR3 extends over 17 amino acids. Trimming pared 4 bases from V and 0 bases from J, leaving 16 bases between. This chain's CDR3 is CASSRRDTFYSNQPQHF. The DNA of the CDR3 is TGTGCCAGCTCACGACGGGACACCTTCTATAGCAATCAGCCCCAGCATTTT.

The chain is built from TRBV6-1 and TRBJ2-3, with a tentative D call TRBD1 (5 bases). V was pared by 3 bases and J by 2 bases, with 15 bases between. The germline V gene has CDR1 MNHNS and CDR2 SASEGT. The CDR3 length is 16 residues. The CDR3 nucleotides are TGTGCCAGCAGTGAGCTACACTCAGGGAACACAGATACGCAGTATTTT. This sequence encodes CASSELHSGNTDTQYF.

The chain employs TRBV19 and TRBJ2-7; TRBD2 might be the D (5 bases). Germline V gene lookup returns CDR1 LNHDA and CDR2 SQIVND (reference sequence). The CDR3 consists of 14 residues. The germline V and J ends were trimmed by 5 bases and 1 base, with 12 bases remaining between them. The CDR3 is CASSPRSVSYEQYF. The CDR3 bases are TGTGCCAGTAGTCCTCGTAGCGTTTCCTACGAGCAGTACTTC.

In nucleotides, the CDR3 is TGTGCCTGGAGTGGCCGATTATCTGGAAACACCATATATTTT. Translation gives CAWSGRLSGNTIYF. V and J are TRBV30 and TRBJ1-3; no clear D gene. Between the trimmed V and J ends, which lost 1 base and 1 base, there was a span of 8 bases. This CDR3 region has 14 residues. Per the germline V gene, CDR1 is GTSNPN and CDR2 is SVGIG (reference sequence).

The chain employs TRBV7-2 and TRBJ2-5, with D possibly being TRBD2 (5 bases). V gave up 0 bases and J gave up 4 bases, with 12 bases separating them. CDR1 is SGHTA and CDR2 is FQGNSA in the germline V gene. The CDR3 covers 15 residues. Here the CDR3 DNA reads TGTGCCAGCAGCTTAGCTCGGGGTCGTACAGAGACCCAGTACTTC. Its protein is CASSLARGRTETQYF.

With respect to this clone: Other nucleotide sequences in the sample specify the same CDR3. The chain recombines TRBV7-2 with TRBJ1-5; maybe TRBD1 (5 bases). The CDR3 has 17 amino acids. V was pared by 5 bases and J by 2 bases, with 19 bases between. CDR1 is SGHTA, CDR2 FQGNSA, per germline. CDR3 nucleotides: TGTGCCAGCAGCCCCGCTCTAGGAGGGGTGGGCAATCAGCCCCAGCATTTT. It encodes CASSPALGGVGNQPQHF.

The chain combines TRBV29-1 with TRBJ2-1; D call uncertain. V was cut by 4 bases and J by 0 bases, with 7 bases left in between. The CDR3 has 13 amino acids. Germline CDR1 SQVTM, CDR2 ANQGSEA. The CDR3 DNA sequence: TGCAGCGTTGGTCCAGGCTCCTACAATGAGCAGTTCTTC. As protein: CSVGPGSYNEQFF.

The chain has TRBV9 and TRBJ2-1; D gene uncertain. The CDR3 totals 16 residues. Germline CDR1 and CDR2: SGDLS and YYNGEE. Trimming left V 4 bases short and J 4 bases short, with 18 bases between. CDR3 in amino acids: CASSTRAISPYNEQFF. For the CDR3, the DNA is TGTGCCAGCAGCACCCGGGCGATTTCACCTTACAATGAGCAGTTCTTC.

V gene TRBV11-3 combines with J gene TRBJ2-3; TRBD1 or TRBD2 may be the D gene (5 bases each). The V and J ends lost 4 bases and 7 bases respectively, with 12 bases between them. Per the germline V gene, CDR1 is SGHNT and CDR2 is YENEEA. The length of the CDR3 is 13 residues. CDR3 in amino acids: CASSSPGRHTQYF. For the CDR3, the DNA is TGTGCCAGCAGCTCCCCGGGACGGCATACGCAGTATTTT.